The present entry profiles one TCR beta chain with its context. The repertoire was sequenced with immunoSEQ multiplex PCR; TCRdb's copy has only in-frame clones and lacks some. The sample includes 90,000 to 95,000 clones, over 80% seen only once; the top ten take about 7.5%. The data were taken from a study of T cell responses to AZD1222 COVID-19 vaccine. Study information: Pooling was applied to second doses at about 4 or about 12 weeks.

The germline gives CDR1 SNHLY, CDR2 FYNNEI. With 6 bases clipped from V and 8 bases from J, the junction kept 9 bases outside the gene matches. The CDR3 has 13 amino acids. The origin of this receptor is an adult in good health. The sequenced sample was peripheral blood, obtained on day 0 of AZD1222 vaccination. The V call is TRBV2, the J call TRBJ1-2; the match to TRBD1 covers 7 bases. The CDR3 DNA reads TGTGCCAGCAGCGATGACAGGGCTGGCGGCTACACCTTC. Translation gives CASSDDRAGGYTF.